The 14 T cell receptor beta chains below were found in one sample sequenced in a study of regulatory T cells in long-lasting Graves disease. Libraries of TCR beta came from iRepertoire HTBI primers plus Arm-PCR of CDR3 regions. TCRdb passed the multiplex PCR reads through MiXCR, listing each CDR3 protein once. Of about 310,000 distinct CDR3 sequences in the sample, 22% are singletons; the top ten hold 56%. The time point denotes: persistent/refractory GD, antithyroid drugs over 5 years with positive TRAb. RNA from PBMCs was the source of the TCR library. The sequencing here drew on peripheral blood mononuclear cells (PBMCs), taken when the disease was refractory, from a patient treated with antithyroid drugs. These receptors all stem from a female donor with Graves disease.

V usage is TRBV19 and J usage is TRBJ2-6; D may match TRBD1 or TRBD2 (5 bases each). This CDR3 is 16 amino acids long. CDR1 is LNHDA and CDR2 is SQIVND in the germline V gene (reference sequence). V was cut by 3 bases and J by 1 base, with 10 bases left in between. CDR3 sequence reads: CASSIVGVSGANVLTF. The CDR3 nucleotides are TGTGCCAGTAGTATTGTGGGGGTTTCTGGGGCCAACGTCCTGACTTTC.

The V call is TRBV28, the J call TRBJ1-5; the match to TRBD1 covers 7 bases. V was pared by 5 bases and J by 6 bases, with 16 bases of the junction left unmatched. CDR3 length: 17 amino acids. Germline values: CDR1 MDHEN, CDR2 SYDVKM. The CDR3 here is CASSKTGESSFSQPQHF. DNA of the CDR3: TGTGCCAGCAGTAAAACAGGGGAGAGTTCATTTTCTCAGCCCCAGCATTTT.

In its sample, this clonotype was seen many times. The chain has TRBV28 and TRBJ1-2; D is ambiguous. The germline V gene encodes CDR1 MDHEN and CDR2 SYDVKM. The CDR3 loop spans 14 amino acids. Trimming removed 4 bases at V and 7 bases at J, with 16 bases between. The DNA for the CDR3 is TGTGCCAGCAGTTGGTTCGGGAAGGAGGTTGGCTACACCTTC. It yields the protein CASSWFGKEVGYTF.

This sequence joins TRBV20-1 and TRBJ2-5, with unresolved D. Germline V lookup: CDR1 DFQATT, CDR2 SNEGSKA (reference sequence). Trimming removed 3 bases from V and 8 bases from J, with 16 bases in between. The CDR3 totals 13 residues. The CDR3 sequence is CSARDGEEITQYF. The CDR3 DNA is TGCAGTGCTAGGGATGGTGAAGAGATAACCCAGTACTTC.

The V call is TRBV14, the J call TRBJ2-7; 8 bases line up with TRBD2. The CDR3 has 16 residues. Trimming removed 0 bases from V and 2 bases from J; junction bases left unmatched: 6. The germline V gene has CDR1 SGHDN and CDR2 FVKESK. The CDR3: CASSQDGAGVAYEQYF. The CDR3 region has the DNA TGTGCCAGCAGCCAAGATGGAGCGGGAGTGGCCTACGAGCAGTACTTC.

This clonotype was found once. This may be a read error, as it is one base from a much larger clone. V is TRBV7-9 and J is TRBJ2-5; TRBD2 agrees at 8 bases. Germline V gene sequence: CDR1 SEHNR, CDR2 FQNEAQ (reference sequence). The CDR3 is 14 residues long. CDR3 in amino acids: CVSSSKAGVGTQYF. In nucleotides, the CDR3 is TGTGTCAGCAGCTCCAAAGCGGGAGTAGGGACCCAGTACTTC. The variable domain in full, completed from reference TRBV7-9 and TRBJ2-5, reads DTGVSQNPRHKITKRGQNVTFRCDPISEHNRLYWYRQTLGQGPEFLTYFQNEAQLEKSRLLSDRFSAERPKGSFSTLEIQRTEQGDSAMYLCVSSSKAGVGTQYFGPGTRLLVL.

This clonotype was seen more than once but under ten times. The chain employs TRBV19 and TRBJ2-1; unclear D gene. CDR3 length equals 14 residues. Germline-derived CDR1 and CDR2 are LNHDA and SQIVND (reference sequence). With 4 bases removed from V and 10 bases from J, the gap between germline ends came to 17 bases. The CDR3 DNA is TGTGCCAGTAGTACCAGCCCCGGAAGGTTGGAGCAGTTCTTC. Encoded protein: CASSTSPGRLEQFF.

This clonotype was picked up many times. The CDR3 reads CASSLGPGSAFF. The DNA of the CDR3 is TGTGCCAGCAGCTTAGGACCAGGGTCGGCTTTCTTT. The V call is TRBV11-3, the J call TRBJ1-1; TRBD1 might be the D (5 bases). Trimming removed 1 base from V and 11 bases from J, with 11 bases in between. The CDR3 runs 12 residues. CDR1 and CDR2 from the germline V gene are SGHNT and YENEEA.

This clonotype turned up a few times. Compared with germline, one end of the junction differs, possibly owing to a read error. J is TRBJ2-7 and V is TRBV20-1; 10 nucleotides match TRBD2. Germline-derived CDR1 and CDR2 are DFQATT and SNEGSKA (reference sequence). The CDR3 covers 10 residues. The CDR3 sequence is CSASSPGLAF. CDR3 nucleotides: TGCAGTGCTAGTTCCCCGGGACTAGCGTTC.

This clonotype showed up many times. This chain connects TRBV11-2 to TRBJ2-7; D is unclear. Germline V CDR1 and CDR2: SGHAT, FQNNGV. The CDR3 is 15 residues long. Trimming stripped 3 bases from V and 7 bases from J, with 19 bases between. As DNA, the CDR3 is TGTGCCAGCAGCTTGGACCCCGCTAACGTGGGAGAGCAGTACTTC. Translation: CASSLDPANVGEQYF.

On this clonotype: Just one base apart from a much larger clone, this may be a read error. This is likely a read error, given that the CDR3 carries no conserved phenylalanine or tryptophan at its end. The chain employs TRBV12-5 and TRBJ2-1, with 11 bases identical to TRBD2. V shed 1 base and J 5 bases; nucleotides not matched to a gene: 4. The CDR3 consists of 16 residues. Looked up from germline, CDR1 is LGHNT and CDR2 is FRNRAP. The CDR3 protein is CASGLGTSGRNNEQFL. The CDR3 DNA sequence: TGTGCTAGTGGTTTGGGAACTAGCGGGAGAAACAATGAGCAGTTCCTC.

This sequence joins TRBV7-9 and TRBJ1-1; weak D call: TRBD1 (6 bases). The CDR3 spans 12 residues. Trimming pared 6 bases from V and 3 bases from J, leaving 8 bases between. CDR1 and CDR2 from the germline V gene are SEHNR and FQNEAQ (reference sequence). The CDR3 region has the DNA TGTGCCAGCAGAGCAGGGGACACTGAAGCTTTCTTT. Protein product: CASRAGDTEAFF.

The chain uses TRBV9 and TRBJ2-2, with TRBD2 matching over 7 bases. The germline V gene has CDR1 SGDLS and CDR2 YYNGEE. V gave up 5 bases and J gave up 5 bases; unmatched junction bases: 9. The length of the CDR3 is 15 residues. Here the CDR3 reads CASSLGREGTGELFF. The CDR3, as DNA: TGTGCCAGCAGTTTAGGCAGGGAGGGGACCGGGGAGCTGTTTTTT. Drawing the rest from reference TRBV9 and TRBJ2-2, the complete variable domain is DSGVTQTPKHLITATGQRVTLRCSPRSGDLSVYWYQQSLDQGLQFLIQYYNGEERAKGNILERFSAQQFPDLHSELNLSSLELGDSALYFCASSLGREGTGELFFGEGSRLTVL.

In regard to this clonotype: This could be a read error, since a much larger clone is one nucleotide away. The V and J genes are TRBV9 and TRBJ2-7; D gene ambiguous. The length of the CDR3 is 14 residues. In germline, CDR1 is SGDLS, CDR2 YYNGEE. This CDR3 reads CASSREARGYEQHF. For the CDR3, the DNA is TGTGCCAGCTCACGTGAAGCTAGAGGTTACGAGCAGCACTTC.